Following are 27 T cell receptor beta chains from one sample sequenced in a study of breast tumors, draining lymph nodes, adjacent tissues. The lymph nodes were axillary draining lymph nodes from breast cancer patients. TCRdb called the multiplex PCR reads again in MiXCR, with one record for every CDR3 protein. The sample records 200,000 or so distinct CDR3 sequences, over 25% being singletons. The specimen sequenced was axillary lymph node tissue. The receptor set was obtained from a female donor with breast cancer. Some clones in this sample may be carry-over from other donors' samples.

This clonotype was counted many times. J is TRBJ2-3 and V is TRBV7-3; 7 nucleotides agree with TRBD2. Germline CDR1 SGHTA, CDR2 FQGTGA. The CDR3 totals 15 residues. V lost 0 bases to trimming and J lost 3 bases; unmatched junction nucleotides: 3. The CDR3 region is CASSLTRTRTDTQYF. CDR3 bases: TGTGCCAGCAGCTTAACCCGGACTAGGACAGATACGCAGTATTTT.

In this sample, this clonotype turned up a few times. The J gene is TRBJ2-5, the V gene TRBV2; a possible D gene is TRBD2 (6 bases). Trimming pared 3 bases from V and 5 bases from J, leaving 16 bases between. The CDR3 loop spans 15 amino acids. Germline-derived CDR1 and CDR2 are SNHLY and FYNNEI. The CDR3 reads CASSDYGTSMETQYF. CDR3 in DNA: TGTGCCAGCAGTGACTACGGCACTAGCATGGAGACCCAGTACTTC. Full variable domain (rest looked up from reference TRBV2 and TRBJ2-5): EPEVTQTPSHQVTQMGQEVILRCVPISNHLYFYWYRQILGQKVEFLVSFYNNEISEKSEIFDDQFSVERPDGSNFTLKIRSTKLEDSAMYFCASSDYGTSMETQYFGPGTRLLVL.

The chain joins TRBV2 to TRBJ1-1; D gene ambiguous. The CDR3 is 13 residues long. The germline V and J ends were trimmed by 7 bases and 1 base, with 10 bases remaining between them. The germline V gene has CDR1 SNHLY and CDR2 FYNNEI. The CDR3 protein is CASTQRQNTEAFF. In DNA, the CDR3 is TGTGCCAGCACCCAGCGACAGAACACTGAAGCTTTCTTT. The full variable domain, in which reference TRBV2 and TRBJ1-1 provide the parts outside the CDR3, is EPEVTQTPSHQVTQMGQEVILRCVPISNHLYFYWYRQILGQKVEFLVSFYNNEISEKSEIFDDQFSVERPDGSNFTLKIRSTKLEDSAMYFCASTQRQNTEAFFGQGTRLTVV.

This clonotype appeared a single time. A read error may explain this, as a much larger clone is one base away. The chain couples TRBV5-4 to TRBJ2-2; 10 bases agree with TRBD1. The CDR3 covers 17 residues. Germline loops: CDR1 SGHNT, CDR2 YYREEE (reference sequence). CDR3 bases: TGTGCCAGCAGCTTTAATCCCGGGACAGGGGTCACCCGGGAGCTGTTTTTT. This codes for CASSFNPGTGVTRELFF.

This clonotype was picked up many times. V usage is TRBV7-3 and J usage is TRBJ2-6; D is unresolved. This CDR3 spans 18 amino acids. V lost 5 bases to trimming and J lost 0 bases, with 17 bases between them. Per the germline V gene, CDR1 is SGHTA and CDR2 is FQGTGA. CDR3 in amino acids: CASSRGTAASSGANVLTF. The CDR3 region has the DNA TGTGCCAGCAGCCGAGGCACAGCCGCCTCCTCTGGGGCCAACGTCCTGACTTTC.

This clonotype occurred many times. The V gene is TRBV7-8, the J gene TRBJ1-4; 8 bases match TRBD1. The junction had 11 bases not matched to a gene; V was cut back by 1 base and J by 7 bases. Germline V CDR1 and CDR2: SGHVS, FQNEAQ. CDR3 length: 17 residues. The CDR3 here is CASSLVGPGQGGEKLFF. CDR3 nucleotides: TGTGCCAGCAGCTTAGTAGGCCCTGGACAGGGCGGTGAAAAACTGTTTTTT.

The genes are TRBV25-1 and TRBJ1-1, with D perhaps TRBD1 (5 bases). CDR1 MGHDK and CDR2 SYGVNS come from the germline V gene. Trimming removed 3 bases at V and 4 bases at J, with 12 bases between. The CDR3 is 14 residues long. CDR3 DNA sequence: TGTGCCAGCAGTGATAGCGGGGGGTCCACTGAAGCTTTCTTT. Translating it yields CASSDSGGSTEAFF.

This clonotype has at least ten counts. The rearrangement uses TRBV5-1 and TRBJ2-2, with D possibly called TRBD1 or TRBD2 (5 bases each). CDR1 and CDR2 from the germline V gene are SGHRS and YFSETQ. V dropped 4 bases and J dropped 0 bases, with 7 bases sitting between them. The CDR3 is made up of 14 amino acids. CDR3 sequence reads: CASSTGPNTGELFF. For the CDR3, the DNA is TGCGCCAGCAGCACGGGACCGAACACCGGGGAGCTGTTTTTT.

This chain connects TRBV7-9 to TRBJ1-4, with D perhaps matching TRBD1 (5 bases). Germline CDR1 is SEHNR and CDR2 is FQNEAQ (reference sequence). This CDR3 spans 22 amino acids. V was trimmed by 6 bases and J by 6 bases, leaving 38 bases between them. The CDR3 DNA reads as TGTGCCAGCAGTGAATTGGTCGCGGTTCCAAGACAGTCCCTCGGATCGGATGAAAAACTGTTTTTT. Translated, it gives CASSELVAVPRQSLGSDEKLFF. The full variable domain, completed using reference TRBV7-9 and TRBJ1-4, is DTGVSQNPRHKITKRGQNVTFRCDPISEHNRLYWYRQTLGQGPEFLTYFQNEAQLEKSRLLSDRFSAERPKGSFSTLEIQRTEQGDSAMYLCASSELVAVPRQSLGSDEKLFFGSGTQLSVL.

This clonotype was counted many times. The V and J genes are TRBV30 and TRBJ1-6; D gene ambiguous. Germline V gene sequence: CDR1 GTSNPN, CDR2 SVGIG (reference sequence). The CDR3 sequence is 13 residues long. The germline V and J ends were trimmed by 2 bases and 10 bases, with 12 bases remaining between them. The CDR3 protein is CAWSTGQASPLHF. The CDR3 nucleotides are TGTGCCTGGAGTACCGGGCAGGCCTCACCCCTCCACTTT.

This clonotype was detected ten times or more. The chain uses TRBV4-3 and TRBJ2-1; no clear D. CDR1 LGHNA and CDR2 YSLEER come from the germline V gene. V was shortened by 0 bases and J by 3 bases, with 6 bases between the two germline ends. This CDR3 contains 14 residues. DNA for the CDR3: TGCGCCAGCAGCCAAGAGTTAGGCTACAATGAGCAGTTCTTC. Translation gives CASSQELGYNEQFF.

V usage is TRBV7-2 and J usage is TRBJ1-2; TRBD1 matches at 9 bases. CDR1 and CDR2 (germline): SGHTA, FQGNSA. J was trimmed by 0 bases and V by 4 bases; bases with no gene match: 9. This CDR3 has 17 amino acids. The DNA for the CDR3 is TGTGCCAGCAGCTCTAGGTCCGGGACAGGGACTAACTATGGCTACACCTTC. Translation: CASSSRSGTGTNYGYTF.

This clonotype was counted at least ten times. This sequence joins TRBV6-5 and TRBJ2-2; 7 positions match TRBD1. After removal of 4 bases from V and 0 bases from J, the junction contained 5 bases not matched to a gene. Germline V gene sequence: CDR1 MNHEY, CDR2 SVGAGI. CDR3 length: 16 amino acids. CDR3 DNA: TGTGCCAGCAGTTCCCCGACAGGGTCGAACACCGGGGAGCTGTTTTTT. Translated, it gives CASSSPTGSNTGELFF.

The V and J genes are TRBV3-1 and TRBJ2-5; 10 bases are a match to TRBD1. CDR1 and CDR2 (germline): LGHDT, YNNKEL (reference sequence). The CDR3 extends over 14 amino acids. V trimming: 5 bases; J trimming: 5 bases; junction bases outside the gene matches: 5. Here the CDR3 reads CASSIRQGAETQYF. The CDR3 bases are TGTGCCAGCAGCATTCGACAGGGGGCCGAGACCCAGTACTTC.

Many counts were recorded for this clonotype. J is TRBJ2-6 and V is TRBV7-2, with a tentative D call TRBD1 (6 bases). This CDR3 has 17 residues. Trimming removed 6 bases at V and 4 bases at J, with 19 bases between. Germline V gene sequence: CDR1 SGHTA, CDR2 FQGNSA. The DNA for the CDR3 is TGTGCCAGCAGTCCCGCCAGGGGAGAATCCGGGGCCAACGTCCTGACTTTC. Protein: CASSPARGESGANVLTF.

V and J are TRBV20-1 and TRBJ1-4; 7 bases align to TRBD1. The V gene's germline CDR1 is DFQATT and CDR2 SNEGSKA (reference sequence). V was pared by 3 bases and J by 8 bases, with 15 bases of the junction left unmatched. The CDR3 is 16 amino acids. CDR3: CSARPGQVGPREKLFF. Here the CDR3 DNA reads TGCAGTGCTAGGCCCGGACAGGTGGGTCCAAGAGAAAAACTGTTTTTT.

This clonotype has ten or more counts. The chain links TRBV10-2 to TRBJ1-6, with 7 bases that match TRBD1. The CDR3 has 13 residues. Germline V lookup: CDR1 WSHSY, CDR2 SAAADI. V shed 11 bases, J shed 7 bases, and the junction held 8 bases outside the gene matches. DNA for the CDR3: TGCGCCTCGATAACAGGGGTAAATTCACCCCTCCACTTT. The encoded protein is CASITGVNSPLHF.

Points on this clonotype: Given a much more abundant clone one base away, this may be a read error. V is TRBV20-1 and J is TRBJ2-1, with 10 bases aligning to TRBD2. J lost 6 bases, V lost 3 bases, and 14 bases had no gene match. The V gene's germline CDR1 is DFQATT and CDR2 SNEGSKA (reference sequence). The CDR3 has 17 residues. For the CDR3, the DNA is TGCAGTGCTAGTAAACTAGCGGGACCCAGTCCCCGCAATGAGCAGTTCTTC. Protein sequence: CSASKLAGPSPRNEQFF.

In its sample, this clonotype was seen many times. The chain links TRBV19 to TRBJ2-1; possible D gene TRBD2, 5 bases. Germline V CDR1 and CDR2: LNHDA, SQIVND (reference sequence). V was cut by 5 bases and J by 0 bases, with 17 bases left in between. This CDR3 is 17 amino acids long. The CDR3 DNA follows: TGTGCCAGTAGTCCGGAGGACGGGAAAAGCTCCTACAATGAGCAGTTCTTC. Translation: CASSPEDGKSSYNEQFF.

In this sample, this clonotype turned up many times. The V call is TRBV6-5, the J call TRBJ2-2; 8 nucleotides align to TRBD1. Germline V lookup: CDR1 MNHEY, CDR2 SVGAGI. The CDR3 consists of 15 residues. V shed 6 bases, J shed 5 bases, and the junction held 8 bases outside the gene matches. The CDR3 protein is CASRPTGGTTGELFF. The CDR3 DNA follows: TGTGCCAGCAGACCTACAGGGGGTACGACCGGGGAGCTGTTTTTT.

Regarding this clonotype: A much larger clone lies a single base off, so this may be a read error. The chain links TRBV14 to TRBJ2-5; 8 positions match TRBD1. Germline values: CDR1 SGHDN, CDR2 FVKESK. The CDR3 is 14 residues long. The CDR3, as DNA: TGTGCCAGCAGCCCCGGACAGGGTGCGAAGACCCAGTCCTTC. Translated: CASSPGQGAKTQSF. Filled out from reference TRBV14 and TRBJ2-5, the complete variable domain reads EAGVTQFPSHSVIEKGQTVTLRCDPISGHDNLYWYRRVMGKEIKFLLHFVKESKQDESGMPNNRFLAERTGGTYSTLKVQPAELEDSGVYFCASSPGQGAKTQSFGPGTRLLVL.

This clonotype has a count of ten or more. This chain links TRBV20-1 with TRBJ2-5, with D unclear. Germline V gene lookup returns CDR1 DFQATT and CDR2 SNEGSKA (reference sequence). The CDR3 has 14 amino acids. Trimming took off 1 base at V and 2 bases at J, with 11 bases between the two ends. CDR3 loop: CSARVSMGQETQYF. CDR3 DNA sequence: TGCAGTGCTAGAGTCTCCATGGGGCAAGAGACCCAGTACTTC.

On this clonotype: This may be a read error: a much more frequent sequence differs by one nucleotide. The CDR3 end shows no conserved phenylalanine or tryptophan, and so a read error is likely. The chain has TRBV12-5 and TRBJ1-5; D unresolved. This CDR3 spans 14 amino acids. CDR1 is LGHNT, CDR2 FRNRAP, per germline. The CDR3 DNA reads TGTGCCAGCAGTTTTTCCAGGAATAATCAGCCCCAGCATCTT. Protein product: CASSFSRNNQPQHL.

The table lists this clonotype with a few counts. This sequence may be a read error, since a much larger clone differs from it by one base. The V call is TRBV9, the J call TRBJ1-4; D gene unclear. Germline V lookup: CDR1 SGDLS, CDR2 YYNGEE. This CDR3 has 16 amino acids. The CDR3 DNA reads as TGTACCAGCAGCCCACGACTAGACCCTATTAATGAAAAACTGTTTTTT. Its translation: CTSSPRLDPINEKLFF.

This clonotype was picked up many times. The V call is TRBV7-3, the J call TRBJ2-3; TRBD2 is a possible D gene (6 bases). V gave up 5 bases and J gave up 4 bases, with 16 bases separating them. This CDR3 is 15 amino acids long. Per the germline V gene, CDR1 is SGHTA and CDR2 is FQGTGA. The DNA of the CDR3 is TGTGCCAGCAGCCTCTCGGCGGGAAAGGCAGATACGCAGTATTTT. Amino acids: CASSLSAGKADTQYF.

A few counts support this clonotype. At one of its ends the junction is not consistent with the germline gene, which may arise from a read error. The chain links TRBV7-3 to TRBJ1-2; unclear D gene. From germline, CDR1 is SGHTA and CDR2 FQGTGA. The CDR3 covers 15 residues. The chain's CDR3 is CASSLTPSTNYGYPF. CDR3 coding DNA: TGTGCCAGCAGCTTAACGCCGAGTACTAACTATGGCTACCCCTTC. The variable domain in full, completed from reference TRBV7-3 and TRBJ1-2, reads GAGVSQTPSNKVTEKGKYVELRCDPISGHTALYWYRQSLGQGPEFLIYFQGTGAADDSGLPNDRFFAVRPEGSVSTLKIQRTERGDSAVYLCASSLTPSTNYGYPFGSGTRLTVV.

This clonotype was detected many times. The CDR3 nucleotides are TGCAGTGCTAGACAGGGGGGAGGCGAGCAGTACTTC. Protein product: CSARQGGGEQYF. The V and J genes are TRBV20-1 and TRBJ2-7; possibly TRBD1 for D (7 bases). The CDR3 spans 12 residues. Trimming took off 2 bases at V and 6 bases at J, with 11 bases between the two ends. CDR1 is DFQATT and CDR2 is SNEGSKA in the germline V gene (reference sequence).